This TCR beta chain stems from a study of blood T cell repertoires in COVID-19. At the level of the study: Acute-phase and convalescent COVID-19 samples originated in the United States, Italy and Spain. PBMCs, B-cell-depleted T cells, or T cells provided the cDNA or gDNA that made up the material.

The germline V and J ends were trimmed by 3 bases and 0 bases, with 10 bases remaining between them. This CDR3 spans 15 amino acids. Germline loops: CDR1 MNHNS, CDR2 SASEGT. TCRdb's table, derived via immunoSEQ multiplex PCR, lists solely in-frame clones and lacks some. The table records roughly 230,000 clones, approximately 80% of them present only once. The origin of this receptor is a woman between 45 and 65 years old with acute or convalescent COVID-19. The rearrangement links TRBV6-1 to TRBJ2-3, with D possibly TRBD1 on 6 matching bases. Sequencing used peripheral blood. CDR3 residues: CASSERQDSTDTQYF. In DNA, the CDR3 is TGTGCCAGCAGTGAGCGACAGGATAGCACAGATACGCAGTATTTT.